The 18 T cell receptor beta chains listed next were all sequenced from one sample in a study of cytomegalovirus exposure and HLA in healthy donors. PCR involved 60 Vbeta and 13 Jbeta primers. Libraries were prepared by immunoSEQ multiplex PCR; TCRdb keeps only in-frame clonotypes and omits some of them. The data show 70,000 to 90,000 clones, with more than 70% seen just once and roughly 4.2% held by the top ten. The sequencing sample was made of PBMCs. These receptors were taken from a man aged 60-69 years in good health and CMV-seronegative.

The rearrangement links TRBV5-1 to TRBJ1-5; no reliable D call. The V end was cut by 0 bases, the J end by 3 bases, with 7 bases between. Germline CDR1 SGHRS, CDR2 YFSETQ. This CDR3 contains 14 residues. The CDR3 nucleotides read TGCGCCAGCAGCTTGGAACACACCAATCAGCCCCAGCATTTT. This sequence encodes CASSLEHTNQPQHF.

The chain uses TRBV15 and TRBJ2-7; 8 bases are a match to TRBD2. J was trimmed by 4 bases and V by 3 bases; bases with no gene match: 8. The CDR3 is 15 amino acids. The germline V gene encodes CDR1 LNHNV and CDR2 YYDKDF (reference sequence). The CDR3 protein is CATSSVAGGRYEQYF. The CDR3 DNA follows: TGTGCCACCAGCAGCGTGGCGGGGGGAAGGTACGAGCAGTACTTC.

This clone was detected a few times. The chain carries TRBV6-5 and TRBJ1-5; no firm D call. The CDR3 is 15 amino acids. Germline V lookup: CDR1 MNHEY, CDR2 SVGAGI. V lost 6 bases and J lost 2, with 14 bases in between. The CDR3 protein is CASSPGLGGNQPQHF. The DNA for the CDR3 is TGTGCCAGCAGCCCGGGATTGGGCGGCAATCAGCCCCAGCATTTT.

The chain recombines TRBV2 with TRBJ2-2; a possible D gene is TRBD1 (6 bases). CDR3 size: 18 residues. Trimming removed 3 bases from V and 0 bases from J, with 17 bases in between. Germline-derived CDR1 and CDR2 are SNHLY and FYNNEI. In nucleotides, the CDR3 is TGTGCCAGCAGTGAGATTGGTCCGGGGACAACGAACACCGGGGAGCTGTTTTTT. Translated: CASSEIGPGTTNTGELFF.

The gene calls are TRBV30 and TRBJ1-1; TRBD1 might be the D (6 bases). Trimming stripped 7 bases from V and 5 bases from J, with 17 bases between. The CDR3 is 13 residues long. Germline-derived CDR1 and CDR2 are GTSNPN and SVGIG (reference sequence). As DNA, the CDR3 is TGTGCCTCGACCGAAATGGGGGCTACTGAAGCTTTCTTT. This sequence encodes CASTEMGATEAFF.

The CDR3 protein is CASSTHRGSDEQYF. The CDR3, as DNA: TGTGCCAGCAGTACTCACAGGGGGAGCGACGAGCAGTACTTC. The chain recombines TRBV6-6 with TRBJ2-5, with 8 bases that match TRBD1. Near its end, the DNA agrees better with TRBJ2-7, so the J call may be wrong. The CDR3 spans 14 residues. Germline V gene data show CDR1 as MNHNY and CDR2 as SVGAGI (reference sequence).

The chain recombines TRBV19 with TRBJ2-1, with unresolved D. This CDR3 has 13 residues. CDR1 LNHDA and CDR2 SQIVND come from the germline V gene (reference sequence). V dropped 5 bases and J dropped 8 bases, with 13 bases sitting between them. CDR3 loop: CASSATRSDEQFF. CDR3 DNA: TGTGCCAGTAGTGCCACCAGGTCGGATGAGCAGTTCTTC.

V is TRBV10-3 and J is TRBJ1-2; a weak D match, TRBD1 (5 bases). Germline V gene sequence: CDR1 ENHRY, CDR2 SYGVKD. CDR3 length: 14 residues. With 4 bases removed from V and 2 bases from J, the gap between germline ends came to 11 bases. CDR3 loop: CAISADRANYGYTF. CDR3 in DNA: TGTGCCATCAGTGCCGACAGAGCCAACTATGGCTACACCTTC.

J is TRBJ2-3 and V is TRBV10-1; perhaps TRBD1 as D (6 bases). This CDR3 region has 16 residues. Germline loops: CDR1 WNHNN, CDR2 SYGVQD (reference sequence). V lost 6 bases to trimming and J lost 2 bases, with 18 bases between them. The CDR3 nucleotides read TGCGCCAGCAGGCACACCGGGACACTTATCACAGATACGCAGTATTTT. Protein: CASRHTGTLITDTQYF.

The chain recombines TRBV30 with TRBJ2-5, with D tentatively TRBD1 (5 bases). Trimming removed 2 bases from V and 1 base from J, with 8 bases in between. The V gene's germline CDR1 is GTSNPN and CDR2 SVGIG (reference sequence). The CDR3 runs to 13 residues. This chain's CDR3 is CAWSLTVQETQYF. Written as DNA, the CDR3 is TGTGCCTGGAGTTTGACAGTCCAAGAGACCCAGTACTTC.

The chain has TRBV7-3 and TRBJ1-6; 7 positions match TRBD1. The CDR3 is made up of 17 amino acids. V dropped 5 bases and J dropped 4; count of bases not matched to a gene: 11. Germline-derived CDR1 and CDR2 are SGHTA and FQGTGA. CDR3 sequence reads: CASSPQGGGGYNSPLHF. The CDR3 nucleotides read TGTGCCAGCAGCCCCCAAGGGGGCGGTGGGTATAATTCACCCCTCCACTTT.

The chain recombines TRBV6-1 with TRBJ1-2; 7 positions match TRBD1. This CDR3 spans 13 amino acids. Germline CDR1 reads MNHNS; CDR2 reads SASEGT. The V segment lost 7 bases and the J segment 2 bases; nucleotides outside the gene matches: 4. The CDR3 nucleotides read TGTGCCAGCACTAAGGGGGCGAACTATGGCTACACCTTC. Amino acids: CASTKGANYGYTF.

The rearrangement joins TRBV19 to TRBJ1-2; D perhaps matches TRBD1 (5 bases). CDR1 and CDR2 (germline): LNHDA, SQIVND (reference sequence). V was shortened by 9 bases and J by 7 bases, with 27 bases between the two germline ends. The CDR3 is 16 amino acids. The DNA of the CDR3 is TGTGCCAGGTCATTAACCCGGGACTCCAACAGGCGTGGCTACACCTTC. This codes for CARSLTRDSNRRGYTF.

This chain uses TRBV19 with TRBJ1-4; 8 nucleotides match TRBD1. J lost 8 bases, V lost 7 bases, and 6 bases had no gene match. CDR3 length equals 13 residues. The germline V gene encodes CDR1 LNHDA and CDR2 SQIVND (reference sequence). In DNA, the CDR3 is TGTGCCAGTAACGGACAGGGCTGGGAAAAACTGTTTTTT. The encoded protein is CASNGQGWEKLFF.

This CDR3 reads CASSPDRRVYGYTF. CDR3 bases: TGCGCCAGCAGTCCGGACAGAAGAGTCTATGGCTACACCTTC. The V gene is TRBV10-1, the J gene TRBJ1-2; D is perhaps TRBD1 (6 bases). V was shortened by 5 bases and J by 4 bases, with 14 bases between the two germline ends. CDR3 length: 14 amino acids. The V gene's germline CDR1 is WNHNN and CDR2 SYGVQD (reference sequence).

The V call is TRBV5-1, the J call TRBJ2-2; D might be TRBD1 (5 bases). The CDR3 is 14 amino acids. Germline CDR1 and CDR2: SGHRS and YFSETQ. Trimming cost V 0 bases and J 4 bases, with 7 bases left between them. The CDR3 protein is CASSLGQRTGELFF. In DNA form, the CDR3 reads TGCGCCAGCAGCTTGGGACAGCGCACCGGGGAGCTGTTTTTT.

J is TRBJ2-1 and V is TRBV7-9, with 7 bases that match TRBD2. CDR3 length: 14 amino acids. In germline, CDR1 is SEHNR, CDR2 FQNEAQ (reference sequence). The J segment lost 10 bases and the V segment lost 1 base, leaving 7 bases of the junction unmatched. This chain's CDR3 is CASSLGGGSQEQFF. The CDR3 nucleotides are TGTGCCAGCAGCTTAGGGGGGGGGAGCCAGGAGCAGTTCTTC.

The genes are TRBV7-3 and TRBJ2-1, with TRBD1 matching over 9 bases. The V and J ends lost 5 bases and 3 bases, in that order; junction bases with no gene match: 5. Per germline, CDR1 SGHTA and CDR2 FQGTGA. There are 15 residues in the CDR3. The CDR3 DNA sequence: TGTGCCAGCAGCCTGGGGACAGGGCTCTACAATGAGCAGTTCTTC. Translated, it gives CASSLGTGLYNEQFF.